This T cell receptor (beta chain) was documented in a study of identical twins. Each CDR3 protein gets one entry after TCRdb re-called the 5' RACE reads with MiXCR. This table has roughly 480,000 distinct CDR3 sequences, approximately 25% appearing once. The CDR3 contains 11 residues. V was trimmed by 3 bases and J by 5 bases, leaving 4 bases between them. Looked up from germline, CDR1 is DFQATT and CDR2 is SNEGSKA (reference sequence). The same data also went into a second study, on T cells expressing NK-cell markers. This second study says: The study found these clonotypes also leading the CD3+CD56-NKG2C+ fraction in a handful of donors.

Sequenced input: CD4+ T cells sorted from blood. This sequence was found in a woman aged 18-29 years in good health. The genes are TRBV20-1 and TRBJ1-4, with no clear D. The CDR3 DNA sequence: TGCAGTGCTAGTAGAAATGAAAAACTGTTTTTT. Residues: CSASRNEKLFF.